The 26 T cell receptor beta chains in this list originate from one sample, sequenced in a study of OX40 agonist ivuxolimab in advanced cancers. Assay used: immunoSEQ multiplex PCR; TCRdb lists only in-frame clones, some missing. Of 55,000 to 80,000 clones in the sample, approximately 84% are singletons; the top ten hold around 2%. Sequencing was performed on CD4+ or CD8+ T cells sorted from blood, taken in a trial of the OX40 agonist ivuxolimab. The receptors come from an adult with an advanced solid tumor such as melanoma, head and neck, liver or kidney cancer.

This chain links TRBV28 with TRBJ2-3, with D uncertain. The CDR3 is 13 residues long. V lost 3 bases, J lost 2 bases, and 6 bases lay in between. The germline V gene has CDR1 MDHEN and CDR2 SYDVKM. CDR3 region: CASSLGHTDTQYF. The CDR3 nucleotides are TGTGCCAGCAGTTTGGGCCACACAGATACGCAGTATTTT.

The chain joins TRBV19 to TRBJ2-1; 8 bases are a match to TRBD1. Germline loops: CDR1 LNHDA, CDR2 SQIVND (reference sequence). The CDR3 spans 17 residues. J was trimmed by 0 bases and V by 1 base; bases with no gene match: 5. The CDR3 bases are TGTGCCAGTAGTATAGGAACTGGACAGGGCTCCTACAATGAGCAGTTCTTC. Amino acids: CASSIGTGQGSYNEQFF.

The gene calls are TRBV7-2 and TRBJ1-1; D is perhaps TRBD1 (5 bases). The CDR3 loop spans 15 amino acids. Trimming stripped 6 bases from V and 1 base from J, with 15 bases between. Looked up from germline, CDR1 is SGHTA and CDR2 is FQGNSA. The CDR3 loop is CASSGGVHRNTEAFF. DNA of the CDR3: TGTGCCAGCAGTGGAGGGGTCCACCGGAACACTGAAGCTTTCTTT. The full variable domain, in which reference TRBV7-2 and TRBJ1-1 provide the parts outside the CDR3, is GAGVSQSPSNKVTEKGKDVELRCDPISGHTALYWYRQSLGQGLEFLIYFQGNSAPDKSGLPSDRFSAERTGGSVSTLTIQRTQQEDSAVYLCASSGGVHRNTEAFFGQGTRLTVV.

This rearrangement joins TRBV28 to TRBJ1-6, with no clear D. CDR1 and CDR2 from the germline V gene are MDHEN and SYDVKM. The CDR3 runs to 12 residues. Trimming left V 7 bases short and J 9 bases short, with 10 bases between. In DNA form, the CDR3 reads TGTGCCAGCACCGCCGGGAGTTCACCCCTCCACTTT. Its protein is CASTAGSSPLHF.

The rearrangement joins TRBV2 to TRBJ2-4; 12 bases agree with TRBD2. The CDR3 runs 15 residues. With V trimmed by 6 bases and J by 8 bases, 8 bases remained unmatched. Germline V gene data show CDR1 as SNHLY and CDR2 as FYNNEI. CDR3 residues: CASRTSGSPGDIQYF. In DNA, the CDR3 is TGTGCCAGCAGGACTAGCGGGAGCCCCGGGGACATTCAGTACTTC.

The J gene is TRBJ2-7, the V gene TRBV6-6, with D possibly matching TRBD1 (7 bases). Germline V gives CDR1 MNHNY, CDR2 SVGAGI (reference sequence). V was trimmed by 6 bases and J by 2 bases, leaving 14 bases between them. The CDR3 spans 14 residues. The CDR3 DNA follows: TGTGCCAGCAGCCAGGCCAGGGGGGCCTACGAGCAGTACTTC. Amino acids: CASSQARGAYEQYF.

J is TRBJ1-5 and V is TRBV2, with D hard to call. CDR3 length equals 13 residues. The V gene lost 5 bases and the J gene lost 5 bases, with 10 bases spanning the gap. Per germline, CDR1 SNHLY and CDR2 FYNNEI. The CDR3 loop is CASSLQKDQPQHF. CDR3 sequence (DNA): TGTGCCAGCAGTTTACAGAAGGATCAGCCCCAGCATTTT.

This chain links TRBV23-1 with TRBJ1-1; D remains ambiguous. TRBV23-1 is known as an ORF, though its function is uncertain. Trimming pared 8 bases from V and 4 bases from J, leaving 14 bases between. This CDR3 comprises 13 residues. CDR3 DNA sequence: TGCGCCAGCCGCTCTAGTGCTGGCACTGAAGCTTTCTTT. It specifies CASRSSAGTEAFF.

This chain connects TRBV10-3 to TRBJ2-7; D gene ambiguous. V was cut by 4 bases and J by 0 bases, with 4 bases left in between. From germline, CDR1 is ENHRY and CDR2 SYGVKD. This CDR3 region has 12 residues. The CDR3 here is CAISGDSYEQYF. The DNA for the CDR3 is TGTGCCATCAGTGGGGACTCCTACGAGCAGTACTTC.

This chain links TRBV18 with TRBJ2-7; 9 bases match TRBD1. J gave up 6 bases and V 6 bases, and 9 bases lay outside the gene matches. In germline, CDR1 is KGHSH, CDR2 LQKENI. The CDR3 contains 14 residues. CDR3 in amino acids: CASSPSGTGSEQYF. The CDR3 region has the DNA TGTGCCAGCTCTCCTTCGGGGACAGGGTCCGAGCAGTACTTC.

This chain links TRBV6-1 with TRBJ2-5; D possibly corresponds to TRBD2 (5 bases). The J call may be faulty, since TRBJ2-7 better matches the DNA end. Germline loops: CDR1 MNHNS, CDR2 SASEGT. CDR3 length: 14 residues. CDR3 loop: CASSGGVGTYEQYF. DNA of the CDR3: TGTGCCAGCAGTGGGGGAGTGGGAACCTACGAGCAGTACTTC.

The chain is built from TRBV11-1 and TRBJ2-7; tentatively, D is TRBD1 or TRBD2 (5 bases each). V was shortened by 1 base and J by 0 bases, with 10 bases between the two germline ends. Germline V gene sequence: CDR1 SGHAT, CDR2 FQDESV (reference sequence). The CDR3 extends over 15 amino acids. In DNA form, the CDR3 reads TGTGCCAGCAGCTTAGAGGCAGGGACCTCCTACGAGCAGTACTTC. Its translation: CASSLEAGTSYEQYF.

The J gene is TRBJ2-3, the V gene TRBV2, with 12 bases lining up with TRBD2. CDR1 is SNHLY and CDR2 is FYNNEI in the germline V gene. V gave up 9 bases and J gave up 1 base; unmatched junction bases: 8. This CDR3 has 16 amino acids. The CDR3 nucleotides read TGTGCCAGTAACCAACTAGCGGGAGGACGCACAGATACGCAGTATTTT. Translated: CASNQLAGGRTDTQYF.

The rearrangement uses TRBV6-1 and TRBJ2-3; unclear D gene. Germline V CDR1 and CDR2: MNHNS, SASEGT. Trimming took off 4 bases at V and 0 bases at J, with 11 bases between the two ends. The CDR3 extends over 15 amino acids. CDR3: CASSANGISTDTQYF. The CDR3 region has the DNA TGTGCCAGCAGTGCGAACGGAATAAGCACAGATACGCAGTATTTT.

The rearrangement uses TRBV25-1 and TRBJ2-2, with D unclear. CDR3 length: 13 amino acids. V was trimmed by 7 bases and J by 7 bases, leaving 13 bases between them. CDR1 is MGHDK and CDR2 is SYGVNS in the germline V gene. CDR3 protein: CASTQPWGGELFF. Here the CDR3 DNA reads TGTGCCAGCACCCAGCCCTGGGGCGGGGAGCTGTTTTTT. The whole variable domain, filled in from reference TRBV25-1 and TRBJ2-2, reads EADIYQTPRYLVIGTGKKITLECSQTMGHDKMYWYQQDPGMELHLIHYSYGVNSTEKGDLSSESTVSRIRTEHFPLTLESARPSHTSQYLCASTQPWGGELFFGEGSRLTVL.

CDR3 DNA sequence: TGCGCCAGCAGATTGACTAGCGGAGGCGCCTACAATGAGCAGTTCTTC. Translated: CASRLTSGGAYNEQFF. The gene calls are TRBV4-1 and TRBJ2-1, with 9 bases fitting TRBD2. The CDR3 is 16 amino acids. V dropped 6 bases and J dropped 2; count of bases not matched to a gene: 8. CDR1 MGHRA and CDR2 YSYEKL come from the germline V gene.

The chain couples TRBV7-2 to TRBJ1-6; D is possibly TRBD1 (6 bases). The CDR3 sequence is 15 residues long. Germline CDR1 is SGHTA and CDR2 is FQGNSA. V lost 2 bases to trimming and J lost 7 bases, with 12 bases between them. The CDR3 reads CASSLQGKVNSPLHF. The CDR3 DNA is TGTGCCAGCAGCTTACAGGGGAAGGTAAATTCACCCCTCCACTTT.

The chain uses TRBV25-1 and TRBJ1-4, with 7 bases lining up with TRBD1. Germline trimming cut 7 bases from V and 7 bases from J; bases unmatched to any gene: 9. Germline V gives CDR1 MGHDK, CDR2 SYGVNS. This CDR3 spans 14 amino acids. CDR3: CASTPSTGSEKLFF. The CDR3 DNA sequence: TGTGCCAGCACCCCCTCGACAGGGTCTGAAAAACTGTTTTTT.

The rearrangement joins TRBV28 to TRBJ2-3, with a weak D call TRBD2 (6 bases). The CDR3 has 13 residues. V lost 2 bases to trimming and J lost 3 bases, with 6 bases between them. From germline, CDR1 is MDHEN and CDR2 SYDVKM. DNA for the CDR3: TGTGCCAGCAGTTTAGCGGGGACAGATACGCAGTATTTT. This encodes CASSLAGTDTQYF. The full variable domain, completed using reference TRBV28 and TRBJ2-3, is DVKVTQSSRYLVKRTGEKVFLECVQDMDHENMFWYRQDPGLGLRLIYFSYDVKMKEKGDIPEGYSVSREKKERFSLILESASTNQTSMYLCASSLAGTDTQYFGPGTRLTVL.

The genes are TRBV20-1 and TRBJ2-5, with D possibly matching TRBD1 (6 bases). This CDR3 comprises 10 residues. Germline V gene data show CDR1 as DFQATT and CDR2 as SNEGSKA (reference sequence). The V and J ends lost 3 bases and 8 bases respectively, with 7 bases between them. In DNA form, the CDR3 reads TGCAGTGCTAGCAGGGGAACCCAGTACTTC. Amino acids: CSASRGTQYF.

In its sample, this clone was seen once. V gene TRBV19 combines with J gene TRBJ2-1, with D perhaps matching TRBD1 or TRBD2 (8 bases each). Trimming stripped 6 bases from V and 9 bases from J, with 24 bases between. The CDR3 runs to 16 residues. From germline, CDR1 is LNHDA and CDR2 SQIVND (reference sequence). CDR3 sequence (DNA): TGTGCCAGTAGATCCCAGGGGGCCGGTAGCGGGGTTGAGCAGTTCTTC. Protein: CASRSQGAGSGVEQFF.

This rearrangement joins TRBV5-1 to TRBJ2-1; a weak D match, TRBD1 (6 bases). The CDR3 sequence is 11 residues long. V lost 0 bases and J 13 bases, leaving 8 bases between the germline ends. Germline V lookup: CDR1 SGHRS, CDR2 YFSETQ. This chain's CDR3 is CASSLDREQFF. The CDR3 DNA is TGCGCCAGCAGCTTGGACAGGGAACAGTTCTTC.

The chain joins TRBV7-9 to TRBJ2-5; D possibly corresponds to TRBD2 (5 bases). V lost 5 bases, J lost 2 bases, and 15 bases lay in between. There are 15 residues in the CDR3. Germline V lookup: CDR1 SEHNR, CDR2 FQNEAQ (reference sequence). As DNA, the CDR3 is TGTGCCAGCAGCCTTTATAGACCGGGACAAGAGACCCAGTACTTC. This codes for CASSLYRPGQETQYF.

This chain connects TRBV11-1 to TRBJ2-3; D is possibly TRBD1 or TRBD2 (5 bases each). The CDR3 has 16 amino acids. Trimming removed 5 bases at V and 3 bases at J, with 18 bases between. CDR1 and CDR2 (germline): SGHAT, FQDESV (reference sequence). The CDR3 spells CASSRNGAGMTDTQYF. The CDR3 DNA sequence: TGTGCCAGCAGCCGAAACGGGGCAGGGATGACAGATACGCAGTATTTT. Supplemented by reference TRBV11-1 and TRBJ2-3, the full variable domain reads EAEVAQSPRYKITEKSQAVAFWCDPISGHATLYWYRQILGQGPELLVQFQDESVVDDSQLPKDRFSAERLKGVDSTLKIQPAELGDSAMYLCASSRNGAGMTDTQYFGPGTRLTVL.

The chain has TRBV11-1 and TRBJ2-7; D gene uncertain. The CDR3 spans 13 residues. In germline, CDR1 is SGHAT, CDR2 FQDESV (reference sequence). V lost 6 bases, J lost 4 bases, and 13 bases lay in between. In DNA, the CDR3 is TGTGCCAGCAGTCAACAAGAACTGTACGAGCAGTACTTC. Protein sequence: CASSQQELYEQYF.

This rearrangement joins TRBV7-9 to TRBJ2-7; 7 bases fit TRBD1. The V and J ends lost 5 bases and 3 bases, in that order; junction bases with no gene match: 10. Germline V gene sequence: CDR1 SEHNR, CDR2 FQNEAQ (reference sequence). The CDR3 sequence is 15 residues long. The DNA for the CDR3 is TGTGCCAGCAGCCATTCGGATAGGGGGCTCTACGAGCAGTACTTC. Amino acid sequence: CASSHSDRGLYEQYF.